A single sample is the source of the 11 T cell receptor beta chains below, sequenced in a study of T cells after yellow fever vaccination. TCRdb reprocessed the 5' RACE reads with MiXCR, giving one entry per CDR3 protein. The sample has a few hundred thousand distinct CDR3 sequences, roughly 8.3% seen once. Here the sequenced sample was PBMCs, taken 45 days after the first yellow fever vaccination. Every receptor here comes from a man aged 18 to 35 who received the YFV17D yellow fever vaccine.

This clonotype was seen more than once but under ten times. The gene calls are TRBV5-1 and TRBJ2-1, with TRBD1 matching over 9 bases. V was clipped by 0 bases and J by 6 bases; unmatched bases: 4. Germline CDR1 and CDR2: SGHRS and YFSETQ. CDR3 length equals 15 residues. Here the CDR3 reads CASSLGDREVNEQFF. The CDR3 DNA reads TGCGCCAGCAGCTTGGGGGACAGGGAAGTCAATGAGCAGTTCTTC.

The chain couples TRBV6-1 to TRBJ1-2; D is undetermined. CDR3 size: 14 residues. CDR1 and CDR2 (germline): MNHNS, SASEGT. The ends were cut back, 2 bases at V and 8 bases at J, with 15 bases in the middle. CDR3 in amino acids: CASSELGLPGGYTF. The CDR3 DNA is TGTGCCAGCAGTGAATTGGGCCTCCCCGGGGGCTACACCTTC.

The CDR3 DNA sequence: TGTGCCAGCATCGACACCTACAATGAGCAGTTCTTC. This codes for CASIDTYNEQFF. V usage is TRBV6-2 or TRBV6-3 and J usage is TRBJ2-1, with unresolved D. V was cut by 7 bases and J by 2 bases, with 6 bases left in between. The CDR3 loop spans 12 amino acids. The germline V gene encodes CDR1 MNHEY and CDR2 SVGEGT.

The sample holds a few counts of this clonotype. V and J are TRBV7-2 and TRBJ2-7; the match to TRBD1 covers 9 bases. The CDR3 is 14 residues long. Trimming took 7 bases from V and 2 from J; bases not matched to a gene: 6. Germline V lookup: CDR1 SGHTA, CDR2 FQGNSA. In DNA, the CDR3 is TGTGCCAGCAAACCGGGACAGGGCCCCTACGAGCAGTACTTC. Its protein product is CASKPGQGPYEQYF.

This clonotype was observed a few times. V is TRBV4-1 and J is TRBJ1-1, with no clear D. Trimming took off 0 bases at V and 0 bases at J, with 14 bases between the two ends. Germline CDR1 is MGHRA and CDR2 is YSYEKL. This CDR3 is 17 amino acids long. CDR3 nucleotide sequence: TGCGCCAGCAGCCAAGAGTCAACATACCGCTTGAACACTGAAGCTTTCTTT. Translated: CASSQESTYRLNTEAFF.

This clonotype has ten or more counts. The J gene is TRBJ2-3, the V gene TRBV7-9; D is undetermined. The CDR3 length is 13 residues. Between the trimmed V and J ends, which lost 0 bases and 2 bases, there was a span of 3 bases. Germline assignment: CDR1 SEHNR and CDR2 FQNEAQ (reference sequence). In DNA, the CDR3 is TGTGCCAGCAGCTTAGCCGCCACAGATACGCAGTATTTT. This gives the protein CASSLAATDTQYF.

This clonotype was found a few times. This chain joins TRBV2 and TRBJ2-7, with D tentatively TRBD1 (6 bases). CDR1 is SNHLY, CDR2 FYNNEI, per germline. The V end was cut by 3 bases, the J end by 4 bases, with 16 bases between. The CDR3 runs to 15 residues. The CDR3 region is CASSDLGANLYEQYV. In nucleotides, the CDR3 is TGTGCCAGCAGTGATTTGGGGGCGAATCTTTACGAGCAGTACGTC.

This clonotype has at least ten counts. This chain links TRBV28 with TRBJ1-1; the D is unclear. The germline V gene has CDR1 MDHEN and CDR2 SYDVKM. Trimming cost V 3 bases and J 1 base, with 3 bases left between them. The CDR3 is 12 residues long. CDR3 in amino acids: CASSFQNTEAFF. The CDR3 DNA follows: TGTGCCAGCAGTTTCCAGAACACTGAAGCTTTCTTT.

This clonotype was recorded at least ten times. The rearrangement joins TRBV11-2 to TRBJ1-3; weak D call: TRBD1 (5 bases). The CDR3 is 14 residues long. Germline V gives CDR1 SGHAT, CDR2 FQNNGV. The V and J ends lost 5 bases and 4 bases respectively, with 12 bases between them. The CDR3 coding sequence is TGTGCCAGCAGCCCCCGGGGGTCCGGAAACACCATATATTTT. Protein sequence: CASSPRGSGNTIYF.

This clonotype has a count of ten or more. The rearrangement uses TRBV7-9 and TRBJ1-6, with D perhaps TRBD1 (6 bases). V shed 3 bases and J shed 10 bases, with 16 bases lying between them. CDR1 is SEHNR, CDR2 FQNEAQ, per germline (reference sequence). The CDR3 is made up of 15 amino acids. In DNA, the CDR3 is TGTGCCAGCAGCTTGGCAGGGGCGCGGAGCTCACCCCTCCACTTT. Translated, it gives CASSLAGARSSPLHF.

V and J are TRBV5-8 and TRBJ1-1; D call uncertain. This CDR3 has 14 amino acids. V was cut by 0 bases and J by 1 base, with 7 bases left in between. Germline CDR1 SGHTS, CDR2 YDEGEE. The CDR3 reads CASSLEAANTEAFF. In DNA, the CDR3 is TGTGCCAGCAGCTTGGAGGCAGCGAACACTGAAGCTTTCTTT.